This T cell receptor (beta chain) comes out of a study of blood T cell repertoires in COVID-19. This CDR3 is 13 amino acids long. The J segment lost 3 bases and the V segment lost 5 bases, leaving 2 bases of the junction unmatched. Those enrolled in Seattle joined during active infection and were followed longitudinally afterward. Methods used by the authors: Reference gene primer amplification gave nucleated cell count estimates. Repertoires were generated with immunoSEQ multiplex PCR, while TCRdb's copy carries only in-frame clones and drops some. The V and J calls and clone size were taken over from that table, and D and trimming were inferred from the DNA. The data contain some 40,000 clones, about 92% of them singletons. This clone showed up just once.

The chain combines TRBV12-3 or TRBV12-4 with TRBJ2-7, with 9 bases that match TRBD1. The clonotype originates from a middle-aged man with COVID-19, enrolled during active disease. Sequencing was performed on peripheral blood. The CDR3 is CASSPTGGYEQYF. For the CDR3, the DNA is TGTGCCAGCAGTCCGACAGGGGGCTACGAGCAGTACTTC.